Each of the 16 T cell receptor beta chains below was sequenced from the same sample in a study of T-cell memory formation after mild COVID-19. TCRdb analysed the 5' RACE reads with MiXCR anew, one entry per CDR3 protein. The repertoire consists of roughly 200,000 distinct CDR3 sequences, with around 8.8% occurring once and the leading ten covering roughly 4%. The sequenced sample was PBMCs or a T cell subset sorted from them (not recorded which). Receptors originate from a young man who had mild COVID-19 (a few samples of this study predate the infection). Cell type and time point are not known.

Here the CDR3 reads CAWSVPGRPNYGYTF. In nucleotides, the CDR3 is TGTGCCTGGAGTGTGCCAGGGCGGCCTAACTATGGCTACACCTTC. The chain recombines TRBV30 with TRBJ1-2; a possible D gene is TRBD1 (5 bases). Germline-derived CDR1 and CDR2 are GTSNPN and SVGIG (reference sequence). This CDR3 region has 15 residues. Trimming stripped 0 bases from V and 0 bases from J, with 11 bases between. Drawing the rest from reference TRBV30 and TRBJ1-2, the complete variable domain is SQTIHQWPATLVQPVGSPLSLECTVEGTSNPNLYWYRQAAGRGLQLLFYSVGIGQISSEVPQNLSASRPQDRQFILSSKKLLLSDSGFYLCAWSVPGRPNYGYTFGSGTRLTVV.

This clonotype was observed many times. This sequence joins TRBV4-3 and TRBJ1-6; possible D gene TRBD1, 5 bases. V shed 1 base and J shed 7 bases, with 14 bases lying between them. CDR3 length: 16 amino acids. CDR1 and CDR2 (germline): LGHNA, YSLEER. The CDR3 DNA follows: TGCGCCAGCAGCCAAGGTCCCGGCCGGGGGAATTCACCCCTCCACTTT. Translated: CASSQGPGRGNSPLHF.

The gene calls are TRBV21-1 and TRBJ2-7; TRBD2 is the table's D call and was not checked against the DNA. TRBV21-1 counts as a pseudogene. The CDR3 covers 14 residues. CDR3 sequence: CATPPRRGPHEQYV. CDR3 nucleotide sequence: TGTGCCACCCCGCCGAGGAGGGGACCCCACGAGCAGTACGTC.

This clonotype was seen a few times. V is TRBV5-4 and J is TRBJ1-1; D is possibly TRBD1 (5 bases). Germline loops: CDR1 SGHNT, CDR2 YYREEE (reference sequence). The CDR3 runs 15 residues. Trimming removed 0 bases at V and 1 base at J, with 10 bases between. The CDR3 region has the DNA TGTGCCAGCAGCTTGGGACAGTGGGGGAACACTGAAGCTTTCTTT. It yields the protein CASSLGQWGNTEAFF.

This clonotype was counted a few times. The rearrangement joins TRBV6-5 to TRBJ1-4, with D possibly being TRBD1 (6 bases). CDR1 and CDR2 (germline): MNHEY, SVGAGI. V lost 6 bases, J lost 4 bases, and 12 bases lay in between. The CDR3 is 14 amino acids. The CDR3 DNA follows: TGTGCCAGCAGCCCCAGGGGCTATAATGAAAAACTGTTTTTT. Its protein product is CASSPRGYNEKLFF.

The gene calls are TRBV5-1 and TRBJ2-2; D is possibly TRBD2 (7 bases). Trimming shortened V by 3 bases and J by 7 bases, and 10 bases separated the two germline ends. The germline V gene has CDR1 SGHRS and CDR2 YFSETQ. The CDR3 totals 13 residues. CDR3 region: CASSWGGNGELFF. The CDR3 nucleotides are TGCGCCAGCAGCTGGGGGGGCAACGGGGAGCTGTTTTTT.

This clonotype was counted ten times or more. The CDR3 sequence: CASSKGHDTEAFF. CDR3 nucleotides: TGCGCCAGCAGCAAAGGACACGACACTGAAGCTTTCTTT. V is TRBV5-1 and J is TRBJ1-1; perhaps TRBD1 as D (5 bases). From germline, CDR1 is SGHRS and CDR2 YFSETQ. V dropped 4 bases and J dropped 3 bases, with 10 bases sitting between them. This CDR3 has 13 residues. The entire variable domain, with the rest obtained from reference TRBV5-1 and TRBJ1-1, is as follows: KAGVTQTPRYLIKTRGQQVTLSCSPISGHRSVSWYQQTPGQGLQFLFEYFSETQRNKGNFPGRFSGRQFSNSRSEMNVSTLELGDSALYLCASSKGHDTEAFFGQGTRLTVV.

This chain joins TRBV19 and TRBJ1-1, with a weak D call TRBD1 (5 bases). CDR3 length: 15 residues. V shed 6 bases and J shed 2 bases, with 16 bases lying between them. In germline, CDR1 is LNHDA, CDR2 SQIVND (reference sequence). CDR3 sequence reads: CASRPPLGANTEAFF. For the CDR3, the DNA is TGTGCCAGTAGGCCACCCCTAGGGGCCAACACTGAAGCTTTCTTT.

This sequence joins TRBV2 and TRBJ1-4; TRBD1 matches 9 bases. Germline V gene sequence: CDR1 SNHLY, CDR2 FYNNEI. V shed 6 bases and J 7 bases; nucleotides not matched to a gene: 9. This CDR3 is 15 amino acids long. This chain's CDR3 is CASRFVQGAGEKLFF. CDR3 coding DNA: TGTGCCAGCAGATTCGTACAGGGGGCTGGTGAAAAACTGTTTTTT.

This sequence joins TRBV20-1 and TRBJ1-3; D gene unclear. Germline CDR1 DFQATT, CDR2 SNEGSKA (reference sequence). Trimming took 1 base from V and 2 from J, leaving 12 bases between them. The CDR3 runs 15 residues. The CDR3 is CSARGSGVPGNTIYF. DNA for the CDR3: TGCAGTGCTAGAGGCTCAGGAGTCCCTGGAAACACCATATATTTT.

This clonotype was recorded only once. DNA of the CDR3: TGCGCCAGCAGCCAAGACGACTCCTTTGGCTACACCTTC. Protein: CASSQDDSFGYTF. The J gene is TRBJ1-2, the V gene TRBV4-1; D uncertain. The germline CDR1 and CDR2 sequences are MGHRA and YSYEKL. This CDR3 is built from 13 residues. Trimming removed 0 bases from V and 7 bases from J, with 9 bases in between.

The chain combines TRBV20-1 with TRBJ1-6; TRBD1 might be the D (6 bases). Germline V gene lookup returns CDR1 DFQATT and CDR2 SNEGSKA (reference sequence). This CDR3 has 14 amino acids. CDR3 sequence: CSALTGSYNSPLHF. CDR3 DNA sequence: TGCAGCGCCCTAACAGGGTCCTATAATTCACCCCTCCACTTT.

This clonotype has a handful of counts. V and J are TRBV20-1 and TRBJ1-2; D is possibly TRBD1 (6 bases). This CDR3 has 14 amino acids. Trimming shortened V by 0 bases and J by 7 bases, and 15 bases separated the two germline ends. The germline V gene encodes CDR1 DFQATT and CDR2 SNEGSKA (reference sequence). The CDR3 DNA reads TGCAGTGCTAGAGATCCGATAGGGACAAGTGGCTACACCTTC. Translation: CSARDPIGTSGYTF.

The V call is TRBV6-6, the J call TRBJ1-4; D not resolved. The CDR3 length is 17 residues. Germline V gene lookup returns CDR1 MNHNY and CDR2 SVGAGI (reference sequence). V was trimmed by 6 bases and J by 4 bases, leaving 21 bases between them. CDR3 coding DNA: TGTGCCAGCAGATCCCGTGGAACCGTTAACCTTAATGAAAAACTGTTTTTT. As protein: CASRSRGTVNLNEKLFF.

CDR3: CASSSTTGQYHNEQFF. CDR3 nucleotide sequence: TGTGCCAGCAGTTCCACAACCGGACAGTACCACAATGAGCAGTTCTTC. This chain joins TRBV28 and TRBJ2-1; D is possibly TRBD1 (6 bases). Germline-derived CDR1 and CDR2 are MDHEN and SYDVKM. The ends were cut back, 4 bases at V and 5 bases at J, with 18 bases in the middle. The CDR3 is 16 residues long.

This clonotype was seen a few times. This rearrangement joins TRBV20-1 to TRBJ1-2, with a possible D match to TRBD1 (6 bases). Trimming cost V 4 bases and J 0 bases, with 18 bases left between them. In germline, CDR1 is DFQATT, CDR2 SNEGSKA (reference sequence). The CDR3 contains 16 residues. The CDR3 coding sequence is TGCAGTGCTACGACAGGTGGAGGGTCGACTAACTATGGCTACACCTTC. Translated: CSATTGGGSTNYGYTF.